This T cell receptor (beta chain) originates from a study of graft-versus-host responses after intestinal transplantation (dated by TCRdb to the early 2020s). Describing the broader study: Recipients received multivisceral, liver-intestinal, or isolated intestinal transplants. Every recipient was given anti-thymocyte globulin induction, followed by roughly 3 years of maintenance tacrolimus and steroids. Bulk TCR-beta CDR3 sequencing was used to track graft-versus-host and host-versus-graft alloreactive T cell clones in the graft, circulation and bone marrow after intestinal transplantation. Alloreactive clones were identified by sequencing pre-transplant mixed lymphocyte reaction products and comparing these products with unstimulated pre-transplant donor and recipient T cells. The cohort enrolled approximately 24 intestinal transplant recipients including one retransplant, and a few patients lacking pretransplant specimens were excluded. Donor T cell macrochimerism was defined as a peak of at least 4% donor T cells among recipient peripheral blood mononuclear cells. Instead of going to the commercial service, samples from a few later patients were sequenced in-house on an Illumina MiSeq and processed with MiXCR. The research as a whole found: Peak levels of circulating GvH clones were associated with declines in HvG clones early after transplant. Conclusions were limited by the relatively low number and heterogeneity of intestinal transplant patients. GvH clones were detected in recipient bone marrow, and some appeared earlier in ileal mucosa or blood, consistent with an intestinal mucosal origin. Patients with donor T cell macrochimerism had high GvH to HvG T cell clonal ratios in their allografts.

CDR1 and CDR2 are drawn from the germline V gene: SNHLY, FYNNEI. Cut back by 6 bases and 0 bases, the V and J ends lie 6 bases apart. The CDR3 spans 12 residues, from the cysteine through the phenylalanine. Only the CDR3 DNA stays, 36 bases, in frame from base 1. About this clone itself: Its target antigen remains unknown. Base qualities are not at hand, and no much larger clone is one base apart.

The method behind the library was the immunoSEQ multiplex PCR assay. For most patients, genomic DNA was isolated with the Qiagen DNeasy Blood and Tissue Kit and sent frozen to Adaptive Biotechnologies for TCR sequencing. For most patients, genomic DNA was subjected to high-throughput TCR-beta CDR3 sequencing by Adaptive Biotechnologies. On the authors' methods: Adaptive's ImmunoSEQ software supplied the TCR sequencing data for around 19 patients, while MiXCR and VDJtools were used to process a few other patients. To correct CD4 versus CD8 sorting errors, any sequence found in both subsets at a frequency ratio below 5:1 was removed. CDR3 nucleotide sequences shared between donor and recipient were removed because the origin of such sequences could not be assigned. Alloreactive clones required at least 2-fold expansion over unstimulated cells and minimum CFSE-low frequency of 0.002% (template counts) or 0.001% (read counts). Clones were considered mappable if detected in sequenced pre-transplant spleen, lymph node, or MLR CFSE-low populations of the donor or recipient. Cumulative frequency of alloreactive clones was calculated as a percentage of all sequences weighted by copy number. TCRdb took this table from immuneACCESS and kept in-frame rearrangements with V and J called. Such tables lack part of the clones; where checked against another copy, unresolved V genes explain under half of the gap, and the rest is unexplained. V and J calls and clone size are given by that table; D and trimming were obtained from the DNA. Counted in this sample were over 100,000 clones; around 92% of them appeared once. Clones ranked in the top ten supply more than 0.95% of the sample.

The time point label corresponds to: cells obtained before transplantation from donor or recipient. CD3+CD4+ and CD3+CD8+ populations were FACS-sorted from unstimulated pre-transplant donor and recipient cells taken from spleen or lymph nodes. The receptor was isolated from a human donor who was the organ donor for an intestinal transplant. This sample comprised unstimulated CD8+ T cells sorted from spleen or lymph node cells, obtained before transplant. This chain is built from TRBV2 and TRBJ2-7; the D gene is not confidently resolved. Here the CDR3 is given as CASRASSYEQYF. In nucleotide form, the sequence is TGTGCCAGCAGGGCCAGCTCCTACGAGCAGTACTTC.